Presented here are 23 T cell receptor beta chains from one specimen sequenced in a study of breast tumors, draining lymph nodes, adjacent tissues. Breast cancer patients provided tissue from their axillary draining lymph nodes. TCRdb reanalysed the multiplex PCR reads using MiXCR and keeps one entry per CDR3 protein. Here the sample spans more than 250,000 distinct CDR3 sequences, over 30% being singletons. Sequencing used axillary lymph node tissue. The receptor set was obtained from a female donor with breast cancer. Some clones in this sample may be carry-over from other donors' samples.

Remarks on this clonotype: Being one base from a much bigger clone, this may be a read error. Written as DNA, the CDR3 is TGCGCCAGCAGTGAGTCGGTAGCGGAGTTGTACTTC. It codes for CASSESVAELYF. The rearrangement links TRBV10-2 to TRBJ2-4; D perhaps matches TRBD2 (6 bases). This CDR3 is built from 12 residues. Germline V CDR1 and CDR2: WSHSY, SAAADI. Deletions cut 0 bases from V and 15 bases from J, with 12 bases between.

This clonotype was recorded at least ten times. Written as DNA, the CDR3 is TGTGCCACCAGCAGACCTCGTGGACAGTTGAATCAGCCCCAGCATTTT. Translating gives CATSRPRGQLNQPQHF. The chain employs TRBV15 and TRBJ1-5; a weak D match, TRBD1 (6 bases). With 2 bases removed from V and 4 bases from J, the gap between germline ends came to 15 bases. The CDR3 has 16 amino acids. Looked up from germline, CDR1 is LNHNV and CDR2 is YYDKDF (reference sequence).

The CDR3: CASSPAGQGAWVGQETQYF. The CDR3 coding sequence is TGTGCCAGCAGCCCTGCGGGACAGGGGGCCTGGGTCGGCCAAGAGACCCAGTACTTC. The V and J genes are TRBV3-1 and TRBJ2-5, with 12 bases fitting TRBD1. The CDR3 spans 19 residues. V was pared by 4 bases and J by 1 base, with 13 bases of the junction left unmatched. Germline values: CDR1 LGHDT, CDR2 YNNKEL (reference sequence).

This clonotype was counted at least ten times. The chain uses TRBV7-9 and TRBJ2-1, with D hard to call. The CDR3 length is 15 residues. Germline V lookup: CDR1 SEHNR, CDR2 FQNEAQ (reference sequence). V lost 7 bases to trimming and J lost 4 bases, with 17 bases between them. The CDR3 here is CASIIGERQYNEQFF. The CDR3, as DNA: TGTGCCAGCATCATAGGCGAGAGGCAGTACAATGAGCAGTTCTTC.

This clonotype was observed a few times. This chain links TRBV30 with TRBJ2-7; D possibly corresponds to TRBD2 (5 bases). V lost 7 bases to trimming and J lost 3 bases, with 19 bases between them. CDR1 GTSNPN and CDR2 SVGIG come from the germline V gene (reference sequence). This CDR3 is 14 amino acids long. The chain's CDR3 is CAYRAIQRSYEQYF. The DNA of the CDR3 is TGTGCCTATAGAGCAATTCAGCGGAGCTACGAGCAGTACTTC.

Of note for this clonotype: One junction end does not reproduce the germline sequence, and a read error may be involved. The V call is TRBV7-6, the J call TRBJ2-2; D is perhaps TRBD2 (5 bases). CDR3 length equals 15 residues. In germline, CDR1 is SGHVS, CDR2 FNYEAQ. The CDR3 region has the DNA TGTGCCAGCAGCTCATCCACTGGGGAGACCGGGGTGCTGTTTTTT. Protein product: CASSSSTGETGVLFF. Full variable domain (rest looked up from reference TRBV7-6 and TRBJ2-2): GAGVSQSPRYKVTKRGQDVALRCDPISGHVSLYWYRQALGQGPEFLTYFNYEAQQDKSGLPNDRFSAERPEGSISTLTIQRTEQRDSAMYRCASSSSTGETGVLFFGEGSRLTVL.

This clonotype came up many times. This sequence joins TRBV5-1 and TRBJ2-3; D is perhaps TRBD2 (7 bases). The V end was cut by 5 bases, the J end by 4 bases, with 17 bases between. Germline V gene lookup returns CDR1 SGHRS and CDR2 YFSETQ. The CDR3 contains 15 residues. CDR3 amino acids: CASSMALGGADTQYF. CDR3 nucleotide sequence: TGCGCCAGCAGTATGGCCCTAGGGGGGGCAGATACGCAGTATTTT.

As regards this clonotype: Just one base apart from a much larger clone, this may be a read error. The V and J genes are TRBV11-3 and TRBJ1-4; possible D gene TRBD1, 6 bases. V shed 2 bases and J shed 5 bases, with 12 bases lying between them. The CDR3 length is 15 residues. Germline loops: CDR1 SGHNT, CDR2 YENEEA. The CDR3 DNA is TGTGCCAGCAGCTTAACATCAGGGGAAAATGAAAAACTGTTTTTT. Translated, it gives CASSLTSGENEKLFF.

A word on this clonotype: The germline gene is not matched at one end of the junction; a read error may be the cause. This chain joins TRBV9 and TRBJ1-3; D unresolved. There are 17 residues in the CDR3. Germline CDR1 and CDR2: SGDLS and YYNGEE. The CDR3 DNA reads TGTGCCAGCAGCTCCAGAGGCCGGGGTATTCCTGGAAACACCATATACTTT. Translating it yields CASSSRGRGIPGNTIYF.

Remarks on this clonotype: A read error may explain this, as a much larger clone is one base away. The CDR3: CASSLQDSAVWGGKLFF. CDR3 in DNA: TGTGCCAGCAGCTTGCAGGACAGTGCCGTGTGGGGAGGAAAACTGTTTTTT. J is TRBJ1-4 and V is TRBV5-4, with D possibly being TRBD1 (6 bases). Per the germline V gene, CDR1 is SGHNT and CDR2 is YYREEE (reference sequence). The CDR3 has 17 residues. V lost 1 base, J lost 10 bases, and 23 bases lay in between.

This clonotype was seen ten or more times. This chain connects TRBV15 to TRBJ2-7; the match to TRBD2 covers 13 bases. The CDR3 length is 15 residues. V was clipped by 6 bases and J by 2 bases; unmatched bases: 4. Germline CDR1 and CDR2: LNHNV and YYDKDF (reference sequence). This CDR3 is CATRTTSGGTYEQYF. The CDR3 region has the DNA TGTGCCACCAGGACGACTAGCGGGGGGACCTACGAGCAGTACTTC.

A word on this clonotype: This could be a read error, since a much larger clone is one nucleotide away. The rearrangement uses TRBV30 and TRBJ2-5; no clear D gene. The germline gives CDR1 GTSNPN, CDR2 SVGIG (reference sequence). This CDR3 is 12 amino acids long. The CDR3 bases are TGTGCCTGGAGTGAGATACAAGAGACCCAGCACTTC. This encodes CAWSEIQETQHF.

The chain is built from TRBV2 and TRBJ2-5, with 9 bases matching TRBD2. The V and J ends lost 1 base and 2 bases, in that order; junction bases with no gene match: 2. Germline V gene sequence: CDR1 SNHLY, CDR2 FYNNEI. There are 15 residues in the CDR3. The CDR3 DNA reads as TGTGCCAGCAGTGAAGGGCTAGCGGGACAAGAGACCCAGTACTTC. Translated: CASSEGLAGQETQYF.

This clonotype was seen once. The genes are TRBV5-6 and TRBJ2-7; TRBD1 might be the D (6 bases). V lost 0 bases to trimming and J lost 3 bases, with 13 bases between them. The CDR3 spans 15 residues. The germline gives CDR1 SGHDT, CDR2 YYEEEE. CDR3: CASSLGQVLIYEQYF. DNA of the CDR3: TGTGCCAGCAGCTTGGGACAGGTTCTTATCTACGAGCAGTACTTC.

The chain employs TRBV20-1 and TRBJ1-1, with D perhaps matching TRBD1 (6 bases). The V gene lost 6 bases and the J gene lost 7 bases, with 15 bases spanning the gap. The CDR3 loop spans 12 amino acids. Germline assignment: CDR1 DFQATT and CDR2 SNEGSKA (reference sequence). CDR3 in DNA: TGCAGTGCAACAGGGTCTAAGATTGAAGCTTTCTTT. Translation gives CSATGSKIEAFF.

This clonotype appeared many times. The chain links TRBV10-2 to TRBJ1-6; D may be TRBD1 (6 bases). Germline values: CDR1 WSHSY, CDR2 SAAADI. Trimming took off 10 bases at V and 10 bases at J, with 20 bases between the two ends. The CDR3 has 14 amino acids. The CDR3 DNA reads TGCGCCACCCAAGGGGGGGCTCGAGTCTCACCCCTCCACTTT. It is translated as CATQGGARVSPLHF.

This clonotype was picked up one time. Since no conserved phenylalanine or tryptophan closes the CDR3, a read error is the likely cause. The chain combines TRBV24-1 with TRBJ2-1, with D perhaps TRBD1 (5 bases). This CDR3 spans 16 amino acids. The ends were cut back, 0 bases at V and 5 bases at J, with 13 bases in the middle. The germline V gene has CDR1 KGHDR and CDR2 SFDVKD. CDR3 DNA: TGTGCCACCAGTGATTTGTCAGGGTTCCGTGACAATGAGCAGTTCTCC. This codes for CATSDLSGFRDNEQFS.

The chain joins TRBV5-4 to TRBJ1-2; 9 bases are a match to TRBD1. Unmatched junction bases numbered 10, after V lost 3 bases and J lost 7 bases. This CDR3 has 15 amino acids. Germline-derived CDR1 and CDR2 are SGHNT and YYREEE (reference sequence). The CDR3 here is CASSYRQGDGCGYTF. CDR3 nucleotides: TGTGCCAGCAGCTACCGACAGGGGGATGGCTGTGGCTACACCTTC. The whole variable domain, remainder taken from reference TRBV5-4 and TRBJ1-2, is ETGVTQSPTHLIKTRGQQVTLRCSSQSGHNTVSWYQQALGQGPQFIFQYYREEENGRGNFPPRFSGLQFPNYSSELNVNALELDDSALYLCASSYRQGDGCGYTFGSGTRLTVV.

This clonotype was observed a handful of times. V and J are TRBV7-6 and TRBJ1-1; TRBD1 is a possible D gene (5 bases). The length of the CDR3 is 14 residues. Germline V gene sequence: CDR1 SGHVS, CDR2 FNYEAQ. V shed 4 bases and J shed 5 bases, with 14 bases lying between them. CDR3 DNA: TGTGCCAGCAGCTCCCTCTCCAGGGTAACTGAAGCTTTCTTT. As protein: CASSSLSRVTEAFF. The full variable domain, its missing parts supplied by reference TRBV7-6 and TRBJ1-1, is GAGVSQSPRYKVTKRGQDVALRCDPISGHVSLYWYRQALGQGPEFLTYFNYEAQQDKSGLPNDRFSAERPEGSISTLTIQRTEQRDSAMYRCASSSLSRVTEAFFGQGTRLTVV.

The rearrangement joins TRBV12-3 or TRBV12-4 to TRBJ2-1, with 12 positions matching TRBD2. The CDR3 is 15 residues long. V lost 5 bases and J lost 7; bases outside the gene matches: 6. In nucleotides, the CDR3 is TGTGCCAGCAGTCGACTAGCGGGAGCTTCTAATGAGCAGTTCTTC. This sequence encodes CASSRLAGASNEQFF.

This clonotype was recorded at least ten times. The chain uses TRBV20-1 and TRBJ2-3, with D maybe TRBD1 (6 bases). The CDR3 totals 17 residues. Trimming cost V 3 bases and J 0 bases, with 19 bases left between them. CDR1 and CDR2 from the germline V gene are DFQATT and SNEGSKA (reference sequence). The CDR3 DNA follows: TGCAGTGCTAGCTTTGACAGGTTCTTTACTAGCACAGATACGCAGTATTTT. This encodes CSASFDRFFTSTDTQYF.

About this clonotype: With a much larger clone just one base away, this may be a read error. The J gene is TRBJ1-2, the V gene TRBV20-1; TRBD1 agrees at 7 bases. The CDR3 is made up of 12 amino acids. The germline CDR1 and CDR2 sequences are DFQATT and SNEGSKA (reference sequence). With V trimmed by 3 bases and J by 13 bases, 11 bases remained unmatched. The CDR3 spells CSASQGVSSSTF. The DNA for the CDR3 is TGCAGTGCTAGCCAGGGGGTTTCGAGCTCCACCTTC.

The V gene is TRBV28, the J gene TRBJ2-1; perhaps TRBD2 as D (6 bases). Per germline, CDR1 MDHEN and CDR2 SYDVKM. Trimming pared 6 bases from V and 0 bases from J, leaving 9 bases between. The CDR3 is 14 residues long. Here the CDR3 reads CASRDGGSYNEQFF. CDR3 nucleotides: TGTGCCAGCAGGGACGGGGGCTCCTACAATGAGCAGTTCTTC.